Given below is one T cell receptor beta chain in context. The antigen is undetermined. This sample is drawn from a study of cytomegalovirus exposure and HLA in healthy donors. Findings and caveats of the study: When presence/absence was analysed, sequencing depth was taken to be roughly uniform across donors. By HLA locus, TCR association rates varied in a later analysis, with DRB1 showing the most and HLA-C the fewest. The likely explanation for a cluster of highly shared sequence variants was sequencing artifact.

PCR used 60 Vbeta primers and 13 Jbeta primers. The assay was immunoSEQ multiplex PCR, and TCRdb's table has in-frame clones only and misses some. This table has 70,000 to 100,000 clones, roughly 80% appearing once. This CDR3 spans 14 amino acids. With V trimmed by 4 bases and J by 8 bases, 11 bases remained unmatched. Germline V gene data show CDR1 as SGHRS and CDR2 as YFSETQ. The TCR comes from a man between 50 and 59 years old in good health and CMV-seropositive. Sequencing was carried out using PBMCs. The chain recombines TRBV5-1 with TRBJ1-2, with TRBD1 matching 7 bases. The CDR3 here is CASSPGTAQNGYTF. Written as DNA, the CDR3 is TGCGCCAGCAGCCCAGGGACAGCTCAGAACGGCTACACCTTC.